These T cell receptor beta chains were read from a single sample in a study of T cells expressing NK-cell markers. Using the 5' RACE reads, TCRdb records one entry per CDR3 protein without DNA. There are about 150,000 distinct CDR3 sequences in the sample, with over 20% held by the top ten. Sequenced sample: blood T cells: a sorted CD56 or NKG2C T cell subset, CD4+ or CD8+ T cells, or bulk PBMC T cells (not recorded which). The receptors derive from a man aged 18-70 years in good health. CDR3s include the opening cysteine and the closing phenylalanine or tryptophan.

V: TRBV20-1
J: TRBJ2-7
CDR3: CSARPSSGVSYEQYF

V: TRBV20-1
J: TRBJ2-5
CDR3: CSARAGQTSWETQYF

V: TRBV4-1
J: TRBJ2-1
CDR3: CASSQVGGLYNEQFF

V: TRBV4-1
J: TRBJ1-3
CDR3: CASSRIQGPGNTIYF

V: TRBV10-3
J: TRBJ1-2
CDR3: CATEPGTINNYGYTF

V: TRBV5-6
J: TRBJ2-1
CDR3: CASSVGLNNEQFF

V: TRBV5-6
J: TRBJ2-7
CDR3: CASSLGGGAFGTYEQYF

V: TRBV19
J: TRBJ2-1
CDR3: CASSKRSGNEQFF

V: TRBV3-1
J: TRBJ2-7
CDR3: CASSTWTGPYEQYF

V: TRBV6-1
J: TRBJ2-1
CDR3: CASSEVGTGDEQFF

V: TRBV27
J: TRBJ2-3
CDR3: CASSLSRLLTDTQYF

V: TRBV9
J: TRBJ2-7
CDR3: CASSPRTASSYEQYF

V: TRBV7-9
J: TRBJ2-5
CDR3: CASSLGSGGLETQYF

V: TRBV19
J: TRBJ2-1
CDR3: CASSMRAGANEQFF

V: TRBV2
J: TRBJ1-5
CDR3: CASSDSEGRPQHF

V: TRBV2
J: TRBJ2-5
CDR3: CASSDGGNQETQYF